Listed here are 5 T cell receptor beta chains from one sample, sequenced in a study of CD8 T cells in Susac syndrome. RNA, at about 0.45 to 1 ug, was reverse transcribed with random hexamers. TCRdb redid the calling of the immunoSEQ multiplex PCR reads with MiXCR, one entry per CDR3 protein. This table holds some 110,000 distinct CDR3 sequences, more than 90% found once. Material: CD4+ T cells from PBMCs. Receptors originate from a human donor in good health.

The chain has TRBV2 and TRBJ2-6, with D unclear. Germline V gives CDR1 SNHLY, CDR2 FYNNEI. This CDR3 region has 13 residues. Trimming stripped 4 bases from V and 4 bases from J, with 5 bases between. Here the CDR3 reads CASSARGANVLTF. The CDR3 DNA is TGTGCCAGCAGTGCTCGAGGGGCCAACGTCCTGACTTTC.

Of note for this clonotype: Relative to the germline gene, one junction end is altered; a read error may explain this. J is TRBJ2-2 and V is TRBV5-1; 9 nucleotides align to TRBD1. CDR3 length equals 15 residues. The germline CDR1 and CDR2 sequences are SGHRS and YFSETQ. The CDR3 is CASSPQGANTGELFF. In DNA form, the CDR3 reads TGCGCCAGCAGCCCACAGGGGGCGAATACCGGGGAGCTGTTTTTT.

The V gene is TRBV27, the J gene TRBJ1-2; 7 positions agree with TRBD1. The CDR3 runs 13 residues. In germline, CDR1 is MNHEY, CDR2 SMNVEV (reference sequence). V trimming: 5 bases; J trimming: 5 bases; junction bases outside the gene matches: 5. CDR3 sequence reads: CASSEGQKYGYTF. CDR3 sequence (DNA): TGTGCCAGCAGTGAGGGACAGAAGTATGGCTACACCTTC.

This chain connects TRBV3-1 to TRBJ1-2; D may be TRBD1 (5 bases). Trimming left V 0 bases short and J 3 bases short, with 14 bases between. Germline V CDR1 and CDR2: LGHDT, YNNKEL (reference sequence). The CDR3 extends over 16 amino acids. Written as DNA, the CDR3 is TGTGCCAGCAGCCAAGACTCGGCAGGGCATTACTATGGCTACACCTTC. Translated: CASSQDSAGHYYGYTF.

The CDR3 DNA is TGTGCCTGTTCTACCGGGAGCCTCAGAAACACCGGGGAGCTGTTTTTT. It codes for CACSTGSLRNTGELFF. This rearrangement joins TRBV30 to TRBJ2-2; a possible D gene is TRBD2 (6 bases). The CDR3 has 16 residues. V was shortened by 6 bases and J by 2 bases, with 19 bases between the two germline ends. Germline V gives CDR1 GTSNPN, CDR2 SVGIG (reference sequence).